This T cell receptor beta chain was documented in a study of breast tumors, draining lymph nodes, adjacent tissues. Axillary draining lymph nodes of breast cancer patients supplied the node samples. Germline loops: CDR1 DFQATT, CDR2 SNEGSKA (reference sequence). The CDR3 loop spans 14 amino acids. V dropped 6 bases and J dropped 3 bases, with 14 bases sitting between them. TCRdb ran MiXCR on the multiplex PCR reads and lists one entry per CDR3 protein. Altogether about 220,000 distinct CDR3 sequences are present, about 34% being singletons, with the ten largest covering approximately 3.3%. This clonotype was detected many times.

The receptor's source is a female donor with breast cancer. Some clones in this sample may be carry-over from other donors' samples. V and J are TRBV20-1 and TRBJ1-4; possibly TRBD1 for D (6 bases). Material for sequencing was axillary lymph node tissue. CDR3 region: CSARRGGANEKLFF. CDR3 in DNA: TGCAGTGCCCGTAGGGGGGGAGCTAATGAAAAACTGTTTTTT.